This T cell receptor beta chain was sequenced for a study of tumor-infiltrating lymphocytes in primary liver carcinoma. Across the whole study: Tumor stage was T1-T3 N0M0, and tumor size was about 4 to 11 cm across. Study-level points and caveats: Top-250-clone fractions were significantly higher in tumors than in blood (p = 0.039).

J was trimmed by 5 bases and V by 6 bases; bases with no gene match: 19. CDR1 and CDR2 (germline): DFQATT, SNEGSKA (reference sequence). CDR3 length: 16 amino acids. Worth noting for this clonotype: Its antigen is unknown. As the CDR3 is not closed by the conserved phenylalanine or tryptophan, this likely results from a read error.

Unsorted bulk tissue of roughly 17-33 mg yielded co-extracted RNA and DNA. The patients, who had chronic HBV infection, were treatment-naive (untreated). There were five separate regions sampled from each tumor. The researchers produced TCR beta cDNA from roughly 550 ng total RNA with a constant-region primer. Libraries for TCR beta were built through three nested multiplex PCR rounds, which together made up a slightly modified ARM-PCR procedure. PCR rounds one and two used TRBV1-TRBV30 forward primers with a C-beta reverse primer for around 9 cycles each. From the multiplex PCR reads, TCRdb called clonotypes with MiXCR, one entry per CDR3 protein. The table shows about 35,000 distinct CDR3 sequences, with roughly 69% occurring only once.

This receptor was identified in a man aged 35 to 55 with primary liver carcinoma and hepatitis B virus infection. The specimen was liver tumor tissue from sampling region 4. Indicated subset: tumor region T4, right-lateral pole. The J gene is TRBJ2-7, the V gene TRBV20-1, with 7 bases identical to TRBD2. CDR3 loop: CSAPGGTNGRSDEQYY. In DNA, the CDR3 is TGCAGTGCGCCAGGTGGTACTAACGGGAGGTCCGACGAGCAGTACTAC.